These 17 T cell receptor beta chains share one sample of origin, sequenced in a study of T cells in Graves' hyperthyroidism and ophthalmopathy. There were TCR beta CDR3 regions amplified from RNA transcripts. In the first-round RT-PCR of the TCR CDR3, the HTBI primer set was used. TCRdb re-called the multiplex PCR reads with MiXCR, one entry per CDR3 protein. The sample shows around 480,000 distinct CDR3 sequences, roughly an eighth of them seen only once. Sequencing input: blood. Every receptor here comes from a woman under 30 with Graves' hyperthyroidism.

The rearrangement joins TRBV7-2 to TRBJ1-5; 7 bases are a match to TRBD1. The CDR3 runs 13 residues. Looked up from germline, CDR1 is SGHTA and CDR2 is FQGNSA. V dropped 6 bases and J dropped 5; count of bases not matched to a gene: 4. The CDR3 nucleotides are TGTGCCAGCAGGAGACAGGGCCATCAGCCCCAGCATTTT. This sequence encodes CASRRQGHQPQHF.

This clonotype was seen at least ten times. The V call is TRBV6-1, the J call TRBJ2-5; tentative D call: TRBD1 (6 bases). The CDR3 extends over 15 amino acids. Trimming removed 3 bases from V and 5 bases from J, with 16 bases in between. Germline lookup yields CDR1 MNHNS and CDR2 SASEGT. For the CDR3, the DNA is TGTGCCAGCAGTGATCTGGAGACAGGAGAGGAGACCCAGTACTTC. It encodes CASSDLETGEETQYF.

This clonotype was seen many times. The chain has TRBV9 and TRBJ2-2; TRBD1 matches at 10 bases. CDR3 length equals 15 residues. Germline trimming cut 0 bases from V and 7 bases from J; bases unmatched to any gene: 3. Germline V lookup: CDR1 SGDLS, CDR2 YYNGEE. The DNA of the CDR3 is TGTGCCAGCAGCGTAGCGGGACAGGGGCACGGGGAGCTGTTTTTT. Its protein product is CASSVAGQGHGELFF. The full variable domain, completed using reference TRBV9 and TRBJ2-2, is DSGVTQTPKHLITATGQRVTLRCSPRSGDLSVYWYQQSLDQGLQFLIQYYNGEERAKGNILERFSAQQFPDLHSELNLSSLELGDSALYFCASSVAGQGHGELFFGEGSRLTVL.

This clonotype came up many times. V gene TRBV10-3 combines with J gene TRBJ2-6; TRBD1 matches at 11 bases. This CDR3 contains 16 residues. Trimming removed 10 bases from V and 0 bases from J; junction bases left unmatched: 5. The germline V gene encodes CDR1 ENHRY and CDR2 SYGVKD. CDR3 residues: CATGTGGNSGANVLTF. The CDR3 DNA sequence: TGTGCCACAGGGACAGGGGGGAACTCTGGGGCCAACGTCCTGACTTTC.

This clonotype was found many times. V is TRBV7-8 and J is TRBJ2-3; 9 bases are a match to TRBD1. CDR1 is SGHVS and CDR2 is FQNEAQ in the germline V gene. V lost 10 bases to trimming and J lost 4 bases; unmatched junction nucleotides: 12. This CDR3 comprises 15 residues. The CDR3: CATRSRDRVADTQYF. DNA for the CDR3: TGTGCCACCCGAAGCCGGGACAGGGTGGCAGATACGCAGTATTTT.

This clonotype was observed a few times. The germline gene is not matched at one end of the junction; a read error may be the cause. The chain recombines TRBV19 with TRBJ2-5; no firm D call. The CDR3 runs 14 residues. The germline V gene has CDR1 LNHDA and CDR2 SQIVND (reference sequence). CDR3 sequence: CASSRMSTQETRYF. The CDR3 DNA is TGTGCCAGTAGTAGAATGTCGACACAAGAGACCCGGTACTTC.

On this clonotype: This may arise from a read error, as a much more abundant clone is one base away. The V call is TRBV7-9, the J call TRBJ1-2; maybe TRBD1 (5 bases). The CDR3 is made up of 15 amino acids. Germline CDR1 reads SEHNR; CDR2 reads FQNEAQ (reference sequence). The CDR3 bases are TGTGCCGGCAGCTTATTGGCAGCAGGGACGTATGGCTACACCTTC. Encoded protein: CAGSLLAAGTYGYTF. The whole variable domain, remainder taken from reference TRBV7-9 and TRBJ1-2, is DTGVSQNPRHKITKRGQNVTFRCDPISEHNRLYWYRQTLGQGPEFLTYFQNEAQLEKSRLLSDRFSAERPKGSFSTLEIQRTEQGDSAMYLCAGSLLAAGTYGYTFGSGTRLTVV.

This clonotype has ten or more counts. The chain couples TRBV18 to TRBJ2-5; 8 nucleotides align to TRBD2. From germline, CDR1 is KGHSH and CDR2 LQKENI. The CDR3 is made up of 16 amino acids. V lost 1 base and J lost 2; bases outside the gene matches: 6. The CDR3 loop reads CASSPRLASQQETQYF. In DNA, the CDR3 is TGTGCCAGCTCACCACGACTAGCGAGCCAGCAAGAGACCCAGTACTTC.

The chain joins TRBV4-2 to TRBJ2-1; 9 positions agree with TRBD2. Trimming cost V 0 bases and J 7 bases; bases outside gene matches: 7. The CDR3 extends over 16 amino acids. Germline CDR1 reads LGHNA; CDR2 reads YNFKEQ. CDR3 coding DNA: TGTGCCAGCAGCCAAGAAGGCGCGGGAGGGGGTAATGAGCAGTTCTTC. It translates to CASSQEGAGGGNEQFF.

This clonotype was seen a few times. The chain employs TRBV24-1 and TRBJ2-2, with unresolved D. The germline CDR1 and CDR2 sequences are KGHDR and SFDVKD. The CDR3 extends over 14 amino acids. Trimming left V 5 bases short and J 0 bases short, with 6 bases between. CDR3 bases: TGTGCCACCAGTGTTCCGGCGAACACCGGGGAGCTGTTTTTT. The encoded protein is CATSVPANTGELFF.

In nucleotides, the CDR3 is TGCGCCAGCAGCTCAGATATCGCCCAGACCCAGTACTTC. This codes for CASSSDIAQTQYF. The gene calls are TRBV5-1 and TRBJ2-5, with D unresolved. The CDR3 has 13 residues. Germline lookup yields CDR1 SGHRS and CDR2 YFSETQ. V was shortened by 3 bases and J by 6 bases, with 12 bases between the two germline ends.

This clonotype has a count of ten or more. The chain is built from TRBV5-5 and TRBJ1-1; TRBD1 matches at 8 bases. The length of the CDR3 is 14 residues. The germline V gene encodes CDR1 SGHKS and CDR2 YYEKEE (reference sequence). Germline trimming cut 1 base from V and 3 bases from J; bases unmatched to any gene: 2. As DNA, the CDR3 is TGTGCCAGCAGCTTGAGGACAGGGTACACTGAAGCTTTCTTT. Protein sequence: CASSLRTGYTEAFF.

This clonotype was detected a few times. The genes are TRBV9 and TRBJ2-5; no reliable D call. From germline, CDR1 is SGDLS and CDR2 YYNGEE. This CDR3 is 15 amino acids long. Trimming removed 0 bases from V and 2 bases from J, with 11 bases in between. As DNA, the CDR3 is TGTGCCAGCAGCGTAGGGCCTAGTCGGCAAGAGACCCAGTACTTC. It translates to CASSVGPSRQETQYF.

The chain is built from TRBV19 and TRBJ2-7; TRBD2 matches at 9 bases. The germline V gene encodes CDR1 LNHDA and CDR2 SQIVND (reference sequence). J was trimmed by 3 bases and V by 4 bases; bases with no gene match: 7. This CDR3 contains 15 residues. Here the CDR3 reads CASSTTTSGDYEQYF. CDR3 sequence (DNA): TGTGCCAGTAGTACCACGACTAGCGGAGACTACGAGCAGTACTTC.

This rearrangement joins TRBV27 to TRBJ1-4; D ambiguous. Trimming left V 5 bases short and J 6 bases short, with 13 bases between. CDR1 is MNHEY and CDR2 is SMNVEV in the germline V gene (reference sequence). The CDR3 is 14 amino acids. For the CDR3, the DNA is TGTGCCAGCAGTCCCTGGGATGTTGATGAAAAACTGTTTTTT. Protein: CASSPWDVDEKLFF.

This chain connects TRBV13 to TRBJ2-3; 7 nucleotides match TRBD2. The CDR3 runs to 17 residues. CDR1 is PRHDT, CDR2 FYEKMQ, per germline (reference sequence). The V segment lost 5 bases and the J segment 3 bases; nucleotides outside the gene matches: 14. For the CDR3, the DNA is TGTGCCAGCAGCCAGTTGTCAGCGGGATGGGGTACAGATACGCAGTATTTT. Protein sequence: CASSQLSAGWGTDTQYF.

The chain is built from TRBV7-6 and TRBJ2-5; the match to TRBD2 covers 12 bases. V dropped 4 bases and J dropped 5; count of bases not matched to a gene: 5. CDR1 SGHVS and CDR2 FNYEAQ come from the germline V gene. The length of the CDR3 is 15 residues. In DNA form, the CDR3 reads TGTGCCAGCAGCTCCGGACTAGCGGGAAGGGAGACCCAGTACTTC. It is translated as CASSSGLAGRETQYF.